The T cell receptor beta chain described here comes from a study of T cell responses to AZD1222 COVID-19 vaccine. Findings of the study overall: Just a handful of AZD1222 recipients were seropositive at baseline. Vaccine-associated CD4 TCRs spanned spike, dominant at 160-218 and 743-854.

Data came from immunoSEQ multiplex PCR; TCRdb stores just in-frame clones and leaves some out. The repertoire has 120,000 to 150,000 clones, roughly 87% of them found once; the top ten carry about 4.9%. Germline assignment: CDR1 GTSNPN and CDR2 SVGIG (reference sequence). The CDR3 has 13 amino acids. With 5 bases removed from V and 5 bases from J, the gap between germline ends came to 15 bases. As regards this clone: Antigen: not known.

The sequence came from an adult who received the MenACWY meningococcal vaccine as a control. This rearrangement joins TRBV30 to TRBJ2-5; a weak D match, TRBD1 (5 bases). The specimen was peripheral blood, collected 28 days after the second dose of the MenACWY control vaccine. CDR3 residues: CAWGRWGGETQYF. The CDR3 nucleotides are TGTGCCTGGGGCAGGTGGGGCGGCGAGACCCAGTACTTC.